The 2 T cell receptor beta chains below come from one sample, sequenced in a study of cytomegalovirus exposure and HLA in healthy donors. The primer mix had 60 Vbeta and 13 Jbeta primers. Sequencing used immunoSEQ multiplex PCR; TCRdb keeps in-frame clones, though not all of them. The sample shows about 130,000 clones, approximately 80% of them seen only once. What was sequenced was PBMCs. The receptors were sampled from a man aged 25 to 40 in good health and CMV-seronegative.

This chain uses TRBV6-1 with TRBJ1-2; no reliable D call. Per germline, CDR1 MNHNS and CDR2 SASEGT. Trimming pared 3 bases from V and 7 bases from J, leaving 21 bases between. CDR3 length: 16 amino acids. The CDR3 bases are TGTGCCAGCAGTGAGGCCGCCCGGAGGCGTTGGCTTGGCTACACCTTC. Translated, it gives CASSEAARRRWLGYTF.

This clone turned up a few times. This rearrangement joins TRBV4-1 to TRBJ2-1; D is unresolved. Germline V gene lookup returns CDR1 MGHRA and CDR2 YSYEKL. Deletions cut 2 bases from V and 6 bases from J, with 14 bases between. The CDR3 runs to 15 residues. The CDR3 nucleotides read TGCGCCAGCAGCCAACTCAACCCCCCCGGCAATGAGCAGTTCTTC. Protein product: CASSQLNPPGNEQFF.